This record concerns one TCR beta chain sequence. Its specificity is not known. 5'RACE, which relied on constant-segment primers, yielded TCR alpha and TCR beta cDNA libraries carrying sample barcodes and UMIs. Using its own MiXCR run on the 5' RACE reads, TCRdb lists one record per CDR3 protein. The sample yields a few hundred thousand distinct CDR3 sequences, 15% to 20% seen once. This entry is derived from a study of T-cell memory formation after mild COVID-19. Overall study: Largely, TCR clusters stayed within a single donor.

CDR3 length equals 15 residues. CDR1 and CDR2 from the germline V gene are SEHNR and FQNEAQ (reference sequence). The V and J ends lost 1 base and 6 bases respectively, with 15 bases between them. Study-wide results and limits: Contracting clones localized mainly to CM and EM when CD4+ and mainly to EMRA when CD8+.

The sequenced sample consisted of PBMCs or a T cell subset sorted from them (not recorded which). The chain combines TRBV7-9 with TRBJ1-2; no clear D gene. The receptor was isolated from a man younger than 30 who had mild COVID-19 (a few samples of this study predate the infection). Cell type and time point are not known. This CDR3 reads CASSLEAATADGYTF. The CDR3 region has the DNA TGTGCCAGCAGCTTAGAGGCCGCCACAGCGGATGGCTACACCTTC.